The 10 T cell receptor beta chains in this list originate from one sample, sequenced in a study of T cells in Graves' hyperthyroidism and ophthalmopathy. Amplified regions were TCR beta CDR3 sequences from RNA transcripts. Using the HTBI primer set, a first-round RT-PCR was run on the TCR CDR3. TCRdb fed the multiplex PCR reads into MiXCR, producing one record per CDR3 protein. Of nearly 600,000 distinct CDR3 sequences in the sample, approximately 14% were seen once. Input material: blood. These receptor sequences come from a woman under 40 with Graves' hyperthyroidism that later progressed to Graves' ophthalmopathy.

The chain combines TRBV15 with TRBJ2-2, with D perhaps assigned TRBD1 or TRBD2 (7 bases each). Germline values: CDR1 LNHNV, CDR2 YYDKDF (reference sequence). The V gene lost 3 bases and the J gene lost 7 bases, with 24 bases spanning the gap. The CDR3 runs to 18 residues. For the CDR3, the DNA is TGTGCCACCAGCAGCCACCACCTCTGGGAGGGGGCTTTCGGGGAGCTGTTTTTT. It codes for CATSSHHLWEGAFGELFF.

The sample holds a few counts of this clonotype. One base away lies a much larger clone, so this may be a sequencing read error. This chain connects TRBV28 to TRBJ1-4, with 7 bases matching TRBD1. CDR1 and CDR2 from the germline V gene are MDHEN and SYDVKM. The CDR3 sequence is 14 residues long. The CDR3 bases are TGTGCCAGCAGCCCGGGACAGACGGGTGAAGAACTGTTTTTT. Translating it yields CASSPGQTGEELFF.

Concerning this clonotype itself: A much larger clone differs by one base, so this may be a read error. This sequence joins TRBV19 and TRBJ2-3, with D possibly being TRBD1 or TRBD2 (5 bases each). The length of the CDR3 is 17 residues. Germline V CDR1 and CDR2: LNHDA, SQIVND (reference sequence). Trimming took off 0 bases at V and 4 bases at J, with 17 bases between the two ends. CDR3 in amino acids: CASSIDSQGDWSDTQYF. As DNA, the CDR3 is TGTGCCAGTAGTATAGATAGCCAGGGAGATTGGTCAGATACGCAGTATTTT.

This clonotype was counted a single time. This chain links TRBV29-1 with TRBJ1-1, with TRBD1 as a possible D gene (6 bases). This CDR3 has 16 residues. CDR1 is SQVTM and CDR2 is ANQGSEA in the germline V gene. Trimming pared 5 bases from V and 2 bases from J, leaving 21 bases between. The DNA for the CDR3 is TGCAGCGTTTCCAAGGGGGGGCGGAGCGGAAACACTGAAGCTTTCTTT. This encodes CSVSKGGRSGNTEAFF.

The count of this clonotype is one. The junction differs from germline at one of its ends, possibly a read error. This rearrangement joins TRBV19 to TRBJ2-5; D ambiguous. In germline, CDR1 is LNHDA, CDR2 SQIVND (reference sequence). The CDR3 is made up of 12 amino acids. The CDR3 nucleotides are TGTGCCAGTATATCAGAGTCAGAGACCCACTACTTC. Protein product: CASISESETHYF.

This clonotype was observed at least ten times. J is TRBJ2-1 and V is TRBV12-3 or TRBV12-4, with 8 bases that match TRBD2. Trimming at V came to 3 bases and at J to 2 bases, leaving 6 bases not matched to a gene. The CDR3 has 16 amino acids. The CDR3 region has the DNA TGTGCCAGCAGTTTGGGAGCGGGAGACGCCTACAATGAGCAGTTCTTC. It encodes CASSLGAGDAYNEQFF.

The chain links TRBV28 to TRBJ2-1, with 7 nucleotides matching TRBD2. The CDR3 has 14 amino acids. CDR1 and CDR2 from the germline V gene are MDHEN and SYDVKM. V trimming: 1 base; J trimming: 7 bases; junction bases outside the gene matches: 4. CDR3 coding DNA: TGTGCCAGCAGTTTATCCAGCGGGATAAATGAGCAGTTCTTC. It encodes CASSLSSGINEQFF.

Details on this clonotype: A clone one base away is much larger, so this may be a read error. CDR3 sequence reads: CVISESGENTEAFF. CDR3 DNA sequence: TGTGTCATCAGTGAGTCTGGAGAGAACACTGAAGCTTTCTTT. This chain joins TRBV10-3 and TRBJ1-1; D is unresolved. The CDR3 loop spans 14 amino acids. Germline V gives CDR1 ENHRY, CDR2 SYGVKD.

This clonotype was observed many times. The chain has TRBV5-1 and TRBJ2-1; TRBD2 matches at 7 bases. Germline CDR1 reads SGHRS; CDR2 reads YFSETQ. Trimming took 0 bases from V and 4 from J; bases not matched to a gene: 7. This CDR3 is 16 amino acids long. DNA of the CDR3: TGCGCCAGCAGCTTGGATCCGGGAGGTGTGTACAATGAGCAGTTCTTC. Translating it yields CASSLDPGGVYNEQFF.

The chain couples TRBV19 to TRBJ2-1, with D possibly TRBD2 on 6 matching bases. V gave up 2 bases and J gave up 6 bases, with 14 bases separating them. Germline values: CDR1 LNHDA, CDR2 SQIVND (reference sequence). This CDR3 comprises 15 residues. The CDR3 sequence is CASSIWRDGGNEQFF. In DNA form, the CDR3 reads TGTGCCAGTAGTATATGGAGGGATGGGGGCAATGAGCAGTTCTTC.